This T cell receptor beta chain derives from a study of blood T cell repertoires in COVID-19 (dated by TCRdb to about 2020). For context, the study as a whole: Samples from collaborators originated in the United States, Italy and Spain and spanned both the acute and convalescent phases of COVID-19. The prospective study material was composed of cDNA or gDNA derived from T cells, B-cell-depleted T cells, or PBMCs. The dataset comprised deeply sampled blood TCRbeta repertoires from subjects exposed to, actively infected with, or recovered from COVID-19. The repertoires were released in a freely available public database intended as a resource for research on the immune response to SARS-CoV-2. Samples were obtained from the ongoing ImmuneRACE study (first 160 participants) and from about 1,300 subjects provided by 6 global collaborators. Nearly every sample came with metadata listing a de-identified subject ID, COVID-19 status, age in years and sex. Where HLA class I and class II types were available, the types were taken from metadata supplied by the sample provider, not from assay-based typing. The paper as a whole reports these results and caveats: How much clinical and demographic metadata was included differed by source and by participant, and the metadata was provided uncurated.

The immunoSEQ Assay, a bias-controlled multiplex PCR, was used to amplify TCRbeta CDR3 regions from genomic DNA. As for the authors' bioinformatics: Nucleated cell counts per sample were estimated from amplification of reference gene primers within the assay. Sequence reads were collapsed and filtered to measure the absolute abundance of every unique TCRbeta CDR3 rearrangement. For each sample, productive Simpson clonality was calculated by taking the square root of Simpson's diversity index across productive rearrangements. As stored in TCRdb, this immuneACCESS dataset retains in-frame rearrangements with V and J assigned. A fraction of the clones does not appear; measured against another copy, unresolved V genes explain less than half of the discrepancy, and the remainder lacks a known reason. That table gives V, J and clone size, and the DNA gave D and trimming. For this sample the table gives fewer than 300,000 clones, of which around three quarters were detected only once. The ten biggest clones cover about 3% of the sample.

Whole blood was collected in K2EDTA tubes by collaborating institutions according to the institutions' own protocols. Collaborator samples were shipped for TCRbeta analysis as frozen whole blood, isolated PBMCs, or DNA extracted from either sample type. On this clone itself: Its antigen remains undetermined. Base qualities are missing; no much larger clone stands one base away.

The CDR3 numbers 14 residues from cysteine through phenylalanine. The CDR3 DNA has 42 bases and is translated from base 1. As encoded in the germline V gene, CDR1 is SQVTM while CDR2 is ANQGSEA. Trimmed from V: 7 bases; trimmed from J: 4 bases; junction bases lacking a gene match: 9. The rearranged segments are TRBV29-1 and TRBJ1-1; a stretch of 10 junction bases matches TRBD1. What was sequenced was peripheral blood. The source of this sequence is a woman over 75 with acute or convalescent COVID-19. The base sequence is TGCAGCGCTGCAAGACAGGGGGCGAGCACTGAAGCTTTCTTT. Translated, it gives CSAARQGASTEAFF.